The T cell receptor (beta chain) under discussion was sequenced for a study of blood T cell repertoires in COVID-19. Looking at the study overall: COVID-19 samples, acute and convalescent, were from the United States, Italy and Spain. PBMCs, B-cell-depleted T cells, or T cells were the source of the cDNA or gDNA that made up the material.

Original data processing: Nucleated cell number was recorded as an estimate derived from reference gene primer amplification. Clones were read by immunoSEQ multiplex PCR, and TCRdb kept only the in-frame ones, dropping some. The DNA gave D and trimming, while V, J and clone size come from that table. The sample records fewer than 200,000 clones, over 80% being singletons. Enrollment of patients from Seattle took place during active infection, with longitudinal follow-up. Trimming pared 5 bases from V and 3 bases from J, leaving 14 bases between. The CDR3 is 14 residues long. Germline lookup yields CDR1 SGHAT and CDR2 FQNNGV.

The sequenced material came from peripheral blood. The receptor comes from a woman in her sixties with COVID-19, enrolled during active disease. V and J are TRBV11-2 and TRBJ2-7, with D unresolved. The CDR3 DNA follows: TGTGCCAGCAGCCCAAAAGGCAGAGGCTACGAGCAGTACTTC. It codes for CASSPKGRGYEQYF.